This TCR beta chain was obtained from a study of shared clonotypes between healthy human individuals. Deep was the level used in running the assay. The authors loaded around 220 ng DNA, about 30,000 T cell genomes, into sorted-subset replicate PCRs. The data were produced by immunoSEQ multiplex PCR, yet TCRdb's version contains in-frame clones alone and is incomplete. Altogether 90,000 to 150,000 clones are present, around 65% being singletons, with the ten largest covering 24%. Broader study findings: Rarefaction showed that sequencing of sorted subsets was incomplete (despite large depth). Clonotype sharing among the donors was expected to vary with sequencing depth.

Concerning this clone itself: The antigen is undetermined.

Germline V CDR1 and CDR2: SNHLY, FYNNEI. This CDR3 is 14 amino acids long. V gave up 4 bases and J gave up 8 bases, with 17 bases separating them. The sequenced material came from memory CD8+ T cells sorted from blood. Subset in this sample: CD45RO+ cells pooled with CCR7-negative TemRA cells. The sequence came from a woman aged 25 to 39 in good health. The chain is built from TRBV2 and TRBJ1-2; no firm D call. This CDR3 reads CASSVDQSAGGYTF. Here the CDR3 DNA reads TGTGCCAGCAGTGTCGACCAATCGGCGGGCGGCTACACCTTC.